This TCR beta chain came from a study of cytomegalovirus exposure and HLA in healthy donors. CDR3 length: 13 residues. In germline, CDR1 is SGHNT, CDR2 YYREEE (reference sequence). V was cut by 4 bases and J by 2 bases, with 9 bases left in between. With 60 Vbeta and 13 Jbeta primers, the PCR was carried out. Sequencing was performed with immunoSEQ multiplex PCR; in TCRdb, only in-frame clones are kept and a portion is missing. The data show around 100,000 clones, more than 75% seen once. The clonotype comes from a woman between 18 and 30 years old in good health and CMV-seropositive. The V call is TRBV5-4, the J call TRBJ1-1, with D uncertain. Input material: PBMCs. CDR3 protein: CASSPEGNTEAFF. CDR3 in DNA: TGTGCCAGCAGCCCGGAGGGAAACACTGAAGCTTTCTTT.